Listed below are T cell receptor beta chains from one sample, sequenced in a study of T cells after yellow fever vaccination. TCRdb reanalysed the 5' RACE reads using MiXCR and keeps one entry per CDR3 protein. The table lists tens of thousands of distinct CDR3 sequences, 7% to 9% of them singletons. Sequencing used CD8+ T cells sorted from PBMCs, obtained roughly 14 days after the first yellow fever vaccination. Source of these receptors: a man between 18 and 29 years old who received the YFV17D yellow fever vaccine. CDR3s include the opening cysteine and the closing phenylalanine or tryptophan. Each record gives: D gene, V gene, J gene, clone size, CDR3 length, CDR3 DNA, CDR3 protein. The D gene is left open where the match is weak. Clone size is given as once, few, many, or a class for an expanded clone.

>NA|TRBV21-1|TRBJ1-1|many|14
TGTGCCAGCAGCAATTGGGGACCGAACACTGAAGCTTTCTTT
CASSNWGPNTEAFF
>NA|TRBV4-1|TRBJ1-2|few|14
TGCGCCAGCAGCCAGTGGGCAGAACAGGGTGGCTACACCTTC
CASSQWAEQGGYTF
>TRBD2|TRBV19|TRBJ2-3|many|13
TGTGCCAGTAGTAGACTAGCGTCAGATACGCAGTATTTT
CASSRLASDTQYF
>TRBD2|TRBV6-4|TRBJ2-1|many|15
TGTGCCAGCAGTTACGGGACTAGCGGGATGAATGAGCAGTTCTTC
CASSYGTSGMNEQFF
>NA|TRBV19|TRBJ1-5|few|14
TGTGCCAGTAGTATTCCCCTCGGCAATCAGCCCCAGCATTTT
CASSIPLGNQPQHF
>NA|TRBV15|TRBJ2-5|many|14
TGTGCCACCAGCACCACAACAGGCCGGGAGACCCAGTACTTC
CATSTTTGRETQYF
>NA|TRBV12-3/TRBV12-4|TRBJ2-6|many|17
TGTGCCAGCGGCGGCGGGGTTCGGAGGTCTGGGGCCAACGTCCTGACTTTC
CASGGGVRRSGANVLTF
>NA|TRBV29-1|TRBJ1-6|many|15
TGCAGCGTGGGGGAGCGGGGCGTCTATAATTCACCCCTCCACTTT
CSVGERGVYNSPLHF
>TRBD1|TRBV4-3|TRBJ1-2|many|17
TGCGCCAGCAGCCAAGGGGTCGACAGGGGAGGAGGCTATGGCTACACCTTC
CASSQGVDRGGGYGYTF
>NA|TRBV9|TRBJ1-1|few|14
TGTGCCAGCAGCCCTACCGGACAGAACACTGAAGCTTTCTTT
CASSPTGQNTEAFF
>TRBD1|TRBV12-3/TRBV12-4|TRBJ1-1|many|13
TGTGCCAGCAGTCATAAAGGGGGCTCCGGAGCTTTCTTT
CASSHKGGSGAFF
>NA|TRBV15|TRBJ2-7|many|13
TGTGCCACCAGCAGAGCTAGGGCCTACGAGCAGTACTTC
CATSRARAYEQYF
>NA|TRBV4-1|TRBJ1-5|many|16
TGCGCCAGCAGCCAAGACTCGGCCCAGGTGGTGAGGCCCCAGCATTTT
CASSQDSAQVVRPQHF
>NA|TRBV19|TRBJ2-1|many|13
TGTGCCAGTAGTATCGGGACTGCCAATGAGCAGTTCTTC
CASSIGTANEQFF
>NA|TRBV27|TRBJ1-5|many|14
TGTGCCAGCAGAGCGACGGGCTTCAATCAGCCCCAGCATTTT
CASRATGFNQPQHF
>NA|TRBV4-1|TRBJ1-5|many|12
TGCGCCAGCAGCCAAGATGCGGGAGACCAGCATTTT
CASSQDAGDQHF
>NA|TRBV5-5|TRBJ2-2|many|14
TGTGCCAGCAGCTTGGCAGGGCTGGCCGGGGAGCTGTTTTTT
CASSLAGLAGELFF
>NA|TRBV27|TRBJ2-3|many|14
TGTGCCAGCAACCCCTTGGGGGTTCCAGATACGCAGTATTTT
CASNPLGVPDTQYF
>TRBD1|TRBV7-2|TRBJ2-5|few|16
TGTGCCAGCAGCTTCGCCGGGACAGGGGGGGGAGAGACCCAGTACTTC
CASSFAGTGGGETQYF
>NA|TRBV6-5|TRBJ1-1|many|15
TGTGCCAGCAGTTACTCGATTCAGGGGAGCACTGAAGCTTTCTTT
CASSYSIQGSTEAFF
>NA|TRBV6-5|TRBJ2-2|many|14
TGTGCCAGCAGTTACGGGACTGACACCGGGGAGCTGTTTTTT
CASSYGTDTGELFF
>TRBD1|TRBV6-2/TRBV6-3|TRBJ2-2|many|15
TGTGCCAGCAGTTACTCCCCAGGGGGCCCCGGGGAGCTGTTTTTT
CASSYSPGGPGELFF